The next 29 T cell receptor beta chains were all read from a single sample in a study of blood T cells in healthy people across ages. A sample-barcoded 5' primer and a J-beta primer mix were used in a second PCR of roughly 7 to 11 cycles. TCRdb reanalysed the 5' RACE reads using MiXCR and keeps one entry per CDR3 protein. This table holds 1.5 million or so distinct CDR3 sequences, roughly 45% found once. The source material was blood. These receptors came from a woman between 18 and 29 years old in good health.

The sample holds a few counts of this clonotype. The chain is built from TRBV5-1 and TRBJ2-1; a weak D match, TRBD1 (6 bases). The CDR3 runs 15 residues. Looked up from germline, CDR1 is SGHRS and CDR2 is YFSETQ. Between the trimmed V and J ends, which lost 3 bases and 0 bases, there was a span of 10 bases. The CDR3 reads CASSWDMSSYNEQFF. The CDR3 coding sequence is TGCGCCAGCAGCTGGGACATGAGCTCCTACAATGAGCAGTTCTTC.

This clonotype was observed many times. The V gene is TRBV29-1, the J gene TRBJ1-2, with D perhaps TRBD1 (6 bases). The CDR3 is made up of 13 amino acids. Looked up from germline, CDR1 is SQVTM and CDR2 is ANQGSEA. V was trimmed by 1 base and J by 4 bases, leaving 10 bases between them. As DNA, the CDR3 is TGCAGCGTTGAAGGAGGGGGTTCCTATGGCTACACCTTC. This sequence encodes CSVEGGGSYGYTF.

This clonotype was recorded once. The rearrangement uses TRBV7-8 and TRBJ2-7; perhaps TRBD1 as D (5 bases). The CDR3 totals 17 residues. Germline CDR1 SGHVS, CDR2 FQNEAQ. V lost 0 bases and J lost 7, with 22 bases in between. CDR3 protein: CASSLAKKGYSYNEQYF. The CDR3 DNA reads TGTGCCAGCAGCTTAGCGAAGAAGGGGTACTCCTACAATGAGCAGTACTTC.

The chain is built from TRBV7-9 and TRBJ2-1, with TRBD2 matching 10 bases. The CDR3 contains 14 residues. V trimming: 5 bases; J trimming: 4 bases; junction bases outside the gene matches: 2. Germline V gene lookup returns CDR1 SEHNR and CDR2 FQNEAQ (reference sequence). CDR3 protein: CASSISGRYNEQFF. The DNA for the CDR3 is TGTGCCAGCAGCATTAGCGGGAGGTACAATGAGCAGTTCTTC.

This clonotype was recorded only once. The genes are TRBV12-3 or TRBV12-4 and TRBJ2-3; 11 positions agree with TRBD2. The V segment lost 5 bases and the J segment 4 bases; nucleotides outside the gene matches: 11. The CDR3 extends over 17 amino acids. The CDR3: CASSPILAGGGADTQYF. The CDR3 nucleotides are TGTGCCAGCAGTCCAATCCTAGCGGGAGGAGGGGCAGATACGCAGTATTTT.

Notes on this clonotype: It may be a read error: a sequence one base away is much more abundant. The V and J genes are TRBV3-1 and TRBJ1-1, with a tentative D call TRBD1 (6 bases). Germline-derived CDR1 and CDR2 are LGHDT and YNNKEL (reference sequence). This CDR3 spans 14 amino acids. The germline V and J ends were trimmed by 5 bases and 1 base, with 11 bases remaining between them. The CDR3 protein is CASSTQGRNTEAFF. CDR3 sequence (DNA): TGTGCCAGCAGCACACAGGGAAGGAACACTGAAGCTTTCTTT.

The chain recombines TRBV2 with TRBJ2-7, with 7 bases that match TRBD1. V lost 7 bases, J lost 3 bases, and 9 bases stayed unmatched. Germline-derived CDR1 and CDR2 are SNHLY and FYNNEI. This CDR3 is 14 amino acids long. This CDR3 is CASIRQGRNYEQYF. Here the CDR3 DNA reads TGTGCCAGCATCCGACAGGGCAGGAACTACGAGCAGTACTTC.

V is TRBV7-2 and J is TRBJ2-3; no reliable D call. Germline-derived CDR1 and CDR2 are SGHTA and FQGNSA. This CDR3 comprises 11 residues. The germline V and J ends were trimmed by 0 bases and 12 bases, with 7 bases remaining between them. The CDR3 DNA follows: TGTGCCAGCAGCTTAGCGGTTACACAGTATTTT. Its translation: CASSLAVTQYF.

V gene TRBV6-1 combines with J gene TRBJ1-4; a weak D match, TRBD1 (6 bases). The CDR3 is made up of 10 amino acids. Germline V gene lookup returns CDR1 MNHNS and CDR2 SASEGT. V was pared by 8 bases and J by 12 bases, with 10 bases between. CDR3 DNA sequence: TGTGCCAGCTATGGACAGCAACTGTTTTTT. Its protein product is CASYGQQLFF.

The chain couples TRBV25-1 to TRBJ1-4; no firm D call. Germline lookup yields CDR1 MGHDK and CDR2 SYGVNS. The V end lost 6 bases, the J end lost 5 bases, and 10 bases lay between the germline ends. The CDR3 spans 13 residues. This CDR3 is CASRDGRNEKLFF. DNA for the CDR3: TGTGCCAGCAGGGATGGTAGGAATGAAAAACTGTTTTTT.

The genes are TRBV20-1 and TRBJ1-1, with D tentatively TRBD1 (5 bases). Germline V gene sequence: CDR1 DFQATT, CDR2 SNEGSKA (reference sequence). CDR3 length: 15 amino acids. Trimming removed 0 bases at V and 5 bases at J, with 16 bases between. The CDR3 DNA reads TGCAGTGCTAGAGATGTGGAGGGGCTTGATACTGAAGCTTTCTTT. Translation: CSARDVEGLDTEAFF.

The chain joins TRBV5-1 to TRBJ2-7; D perhaps matches TRBD2 (5 bases). The CDR3 loop spans 16 amino acids. CDR1 is SGHRS, CDR2 YFSETQ, per germline. V gave up 4 bases and J gave up 0 bases, with 17 bases separating them. This CDR3 reads CASSPVTRTGSYEQYF. Written as DNA, the CDR3 is TGCGCCAGCAGCCCAGTTACTAGAACGGGCTCCTACGAGCAGTACTTC.

This chain links TRBV11-2 with TRBJ1-4, with no clear D. The CDR3 length is 14 residues. V was trimmed by 5 bases and J by 5 bases, leaving 12 bases between them. Germline-derived CDR1 and CDR2 are SGHAT and FQNNGV. CDR3 sequence (DNA): TGTGCCAGCAGCCCGACATACTTAAATGAAAAACTGTTTTTT. It codes for CASSPTYLNEKLFF.

The chain is built from TRBV5-6 and TRBJ2-1; 8 bases line up with TRBD2. The CDR3 extends over 17 amino acids. Unmatched junction bases numbered 5, after V lost 0 bases and J lost 0 bases. Looked up from germline, CDR1 is SGHDT and CDR2 is YYEEEE. The CDR3 DNA follows: TGTGCCAGCAGCTTGGTGGAGGGGACTAGCTCCTACAATGAGCAGTTCTTC. This encodes CASSLVEGTSSYNEQFF. Using reference TRBV5-6 and TRBJ2-1 for the parts outside the CDR3, the full variable domain is DAGVTQSPTHLIKTRGQQVTLRCSPKSGHDTVSWYQQALGQGPQFIFQYYEEEERQRGNFPDRFSGHQFPNYSSELNVNALLLGDSALYLCASSLVEGTSSYNEQFFGPGTRLTVL.

This clonotype was counted only a few times. This chain links TRBV12-3 or TRBV12-4 with TRBJ2-7, with 7 bases identical to TRBD2. The CDR3 extends over 17 amino acids. Trimming at V came to 4 bases and at J to 2 bases, leaving 14 bases not matched to a gene. The CDR3 DNA reads TGTGCCAGCAGTTCGCCTGGGTCGCGGGGGACTACCTACGAGCAGTACTTC. Translating gives CASSSPGSRGTTYEQYF.

The chain employs TRBV3-1 and TRBJ2-4; D call uncertain. The CDR3 totals 13 residues. V was cut by 4 bases and J by 8 bases, with 12 bases left in between. From germline, CDR1 is LGHDT and CDR2 YNNKEL (reference sequence). CDR3 DNA sequence: TGTGCCAGCAGCCCCAACAAGTGGGACATTCAGTACTTC. Translating gives CASSPNKWDIQYF.

This clonotype was observed at least ten times. The gene calls are TRBV9 and TRBJ2-3; TRBD1 is a possible D gene (5 bases). The length of the CDR3 is 17 residues. Between the trimmed V and J ends, which lost 3 bases and 2 bases, there was a span of 19 bases. Per germline, CDR1 SGDLS and CDR2 YYNGEE. CDR3 region: CASSAEDIPNPTDTQYF. The CDR3 DNA reads TGTGCCAGCAGCGCAGAGGACATTCCCAACCCCACAGATACGCAGTATTTT.

The V gene is TRBV3-1, the J gene TRBJ2-4, with D possibly TRBD2 on 6 matching bases. The J call may be wrong; the DNA end is better matched by TRBJ2-5. The CDR3 length is 14 residues. Germline V lookup: CDR1 LGHDT, CDR2 YNNKEL (reference sequence). The CDR3 here is CASMTSGRGETQYF. In DNA, the CDR3 is TGTGCCAGCATGACGTCAGGGCGGGGAGAGACCCAGTACTTC.

The genes are TRBV3-1 and TRBJ1-2; D uncertain. Per the germline V gene, CDR1 is LGHDT and CDR2 is YNNKEL (reference sequence). The CDR3 is 12 residues long. V was clipped by 2 bases and J by 10 bases, with 11 bases between them. CDR3 in amino acids: CASSQSAGLYTF. The CDR3 DNA follows: TGTGCCAGCAGCCAAAGTGCAGGACTCTACACCTTC.

The chain links TRBV6-5 to TRBJ2-2, with 8 bases that match TRBD1. The CDR3 sequence is 12 residues long. Trimming at V came to 5 bases and at J to 8 bases, leaving 1 base not matched to a gene. Germline V gene lookup returns CDR1 MNHEY and CDR2 SVGAGI. CDR3 region: CASSHRGGELFF. CDR3 nucleotide sequence: TGTGCCAGCAGTCACAGGGGGGGGGAGCTGTTTTTT.

This chain uses TRBV2 with TRBJ2-1, with D perhaps TRBD1 (5 bases). The CDR3 runs 12 residues. Germline CDR1 and CDR2: SNHLY and FYNNEI. Trimming pared 5 bases from V and 10 bases from J, leaving 12 bases between. The DNA for the CDR3 is TGTGCCAGCAGTACAGGTTCCTGGGAGCAGTTCTTC. It specifies CASSTGSWEQFF.

V gene TRBV30 combines with J gene TRBJ2-5; 7 bases align to TRBD2. The V gene's germline CDR1 is GTSNPN and CDR2 SVGIG (reference sequence). The CDR3 is 12 residues long. With V trimmed by 4 bases and J by 3 bases, 2 bases remained unmatched. The CDR3 sequence: CAWTSGEETQYF. The CDR3 region has the DNA TGTGCCTGGACTAGCGGTGAAGAGACCCAGTACTTC.

The J gene is TRBJ2-4, the V gene TRBV12-3 or TRBV12-4; no reliable D call. V was trimmed by 0 bases and J by 1 base, leaving 7 bases between them. The CDR3 has 15 residues. The CDR3 reads CASSLAPAAKNIQYF. CDR3 nucleotides: TGTGCCAGCAGTTTAGCCCCGGCCGCCAAAAACATTCAGTACTTC.

The chain is built from TRBV10-3 and TRBJ1-1; D not certain. Germline loops: CDR1 ENHRY, CDR2 SYGVKD. V was cut by 5 bases and J by 4 bases, with 14 bases left in between. The CDR3 loop spans 14 amino acids. The CDR3 is CAISQTGGSTEAFF. DNA of the CDR3: TGTGCCATCAGTCAAACGGGTGGGAGCACTGAAGCTTTCTTT.

The gene calls are TRBV4-1 and TRBJ2-7; 9 bases agree with TRBD2. Unmatched junction bases numbered 7, after V lost 3 bases and J lost 1 base. The CDR3 extends over 16 amino acids. Looked up from germline, CDR1 is MGHRA and CDR2 is YSYEKL. The CDR3 DNA sequence: TGCGCCAGCAGCCAGGTCTTAGCGGGAGTGTCCTACGAGCAGTACTTC. It translates to CASSQVLAGVSYEQYF.

A word on this clonotype: Since a much larger clone is just one base distant, this may be a read error. CDR3 amino acids: CASSFGLAGVTGTQYF. DNA for the CDR3: TGTGCCAGCAGCTTCGGACTAGCGGGGGTCACAGGTACGCAGTATTTT. The chain employs TRBV7-2 and TRBJ2-3, with TRBD2 identical over 13 bases. This CDR3 has 16 residues. CDR1 and CDR2 (germline): SGHTA, FQGNSA.

As DNA, the CDR3 is TGTGCCAGCAGAAAAGAAGCCACAGGTTACTATGGCTACACCTTC. This encodes CASRKEATGYYGYTF. The rearrangement joins TRBV6-1 to TRBJ1-2, with a weak D call TRBD1 (5 bases). The CDR3 is made up of 15 amino acids. Looked up from germline, CDR1 is MNHNS and CDR2 is SASEGT. V was clipped by 6 bases and J by 3 bases, with 17 bases between them.

About this clonotype: A much larger clone lies one base from this, so it may be a read error. The gene calls are TRBV6-1 and TRBJ2-5; D gene ambiguous. CDR1 is MNHNS, CDR2 SASEGT, per germline. V was clipped by 8 bases and J by 10 bases, with 8 bases between them. The CDR3 runs 9 residues. As DNA, the CDR3 is TGTGCCAGCGGCTACGACCAGTACTTC. Translation gives CASGYDQYF.

The chain employs TRBV6-6 and TRBJ1-1, with D perhaps matching TRBD1 (5 bases). The CDR3 spans 17 residues. Between the trimmed V and J ends, which lost 4 bases and 5 bases, there was a span of 23 bases. Germline V gene sequence: CDR1 MNHNY, CDR2 SVGAGI (reference sequence). The CDR3 loop is CASSSFAGRGAQTEAFF. Here the CDR3 DNA reads TGTGCCAGCAGTTCCTTCGCCGGGAGGGGCGCACAGACTGAAGCTTTCTTT.